These 15 T cell receptor beta chains were sequenced from one sample in a study of cytomegalovirus exposure and HLA in healthy donors. Both 60 Vbeta primers and 13 Jbeta primers went into the PCR. TCRdb's copy holds only in-frame clones and misses some; the assay was immunoSEQ multiplex PCR. The table records about 200,000 clones, 70% to 85% of them present only once. The specimen sequenced was PBMCs. Every receptor here comes from a boy aged 2 to 10 in good health and CMV-seronegative.

The V gene is TRBV7-2, the J gene TRBJ2-7; TRBD1 agrees at 10 bases. There are 15 residues in the CDR3. Germline trimming cut 1 base from V and 4 bases from J; bases unmatched to any gene: 4. Looked up from germline, CDR1 is SGHTA and CDR2 is FQGNSA. This CDR3 reads CASSLGGQGRYEQYF. The CDR3 bases are TGTGCCAGCAGCTTAGGGGGACAGGGGCGGTACGAGCAGTACTTC.

This rearrangement joins TRBV29-1 to TRBJ1-1; D may be TRBD1 (5 bases). In germline, CDR1 is SQVTM, CDR2 ANQGSEA. The CDR3 spans 14 residues. Between the trimmed V and J ends, which lost 5 bases and 0 bases, there was a span of 13 bases. CDR3 sequence (DNA): TGCAGCGTTCGGGGGATGCGCGTGAACACTGAAGCTTTCTTT. Translated: CSVRGMRVNTEAFF.

The rearrangement links TRBV4-2 to TRBJ2-3; 8 bases fit TRBD2. The V gene end was trimmed by 1 base and the J gene end by 2 bases; junction bases not matched to a gene: 11. CDR1 is LGHNA, CDR2 YNFKEQ, per germline. The CDR3 sequence is 18 residues long. The CDR3 DNA sequence: TGTGCCAGCAGCCAAGCATCGGGACTAGAAAAATCCACAGATACGCAGTATTTT. Translated, it gives CASSQASGLEKSTDTQYF.

This chain connects TRBV5-4 to TRBJ1-6; TRBD1 matches at 8 bases. The J segment lost 4 bases and the V segment lost 1 base, leaving 7 bases of the junction unmatched. Germline V lookup: CDR1 SGHNT, CDR2 YYREEE (reference sequence). The CDR3 contains 17 residues. CDR3 amino acids: CASSLRGQGDYNSPLHF. CDR3 sequence (DNA): TGTGCCAGCAGCTTGAGAGGACAGGGTGATTATAATTCACCCCTCCACTTT.

This chain connects TRBV7-2 to TRBJ2-7; a possible D gene is TRBD1 (5 bases). Trimming took off 8 bases at V and 0 bases at J, with 17 bases between the two ends. Looked up from germline, CDR1 is SGHTA and CDR2 is FQGNSA. CDR3 length equals 15 residues. CDR3 residues: CASSSVVDNSYEQYF. The DNA for the CDR3 is TGTGCCAGCTCCTCGGTGGTGGACAACTCCTACGAGCAGTACTTC.

V and J are TRBV30 and TRBJ2-7; D may be TRBD2 (5 bases). CDR1 GTSNPN and CDR2 SVGIG come from the germline V gene (reference sequence). V lost 2 bases, J lost 3 bases, and 14 bases lay in between. The CDR3 sequence is 14 residues long. CDR3 amino acids: CAWSLEGRGYEQYF. The CDR3 DNA reads TGTGCCTGGAGTCTCGAGGGCCGTGGCTACGAGCAGTACTTC.

The chain links TRBV5-1 to TRBJ2-5, with a possible D match to TRBD2 (5 bases). This CDR3 has 15 residues. Germline V gene data show CDR1 as SGHRS and CDR2 as YFSETQ. V was clipped by 4 bases and J by 2 bases, with 15 bases between them. The CDR3 DNA follows: TGCGCCAGCAGCCCGCGGGCAGCAAATCAAGAGACCCAGTACTTC. Protein product: CASSPRAANQETQYF.

In its sample, this clone was seen a few times. The gene calls are TRBV27 and TRBJ2-7; TRBD2 matches 7 bases. The CDR3 is made up of 14 amino acids. Germline lookup yields CDR1 MNHEY and CDR2 SMNVEV (reference sequence). V lost 7 bases and J lost 3; bases outside the gene matches: 9. This CDR3 reads CASKGGTYLYEQYF. The CDR3 nucleotides read TGTGCCAGCAAGGGAGGGACCTACCTCTACGAGCAGTACTTC.

The chain links TRBV9 to TRBJ1-2; possibly TRBD1 for D (5 bases). V was trimmed by 3 bases and J by 2 bases, leaving 14 bases between them. This CDR3 region has 15 residues. Per germline, CDR1 SGDLS and CDR2 YYNGEE. As DNA, the CDR3 is TGTGCCAGCAGCGGGTCAACAGGTACCAACTATGGCTACACCTTC. Its translation: CASSGSTGTNYGYTF.

This clone was seen only a few times. The chain combines TRBV6-5 with TRBJ1-1; 7 nucleotides agree with TRBD1. This CDR3 spans 14 amino acids. V lost 5 bases, J lost 0 bases, and 3 bases stayed unmatched. CDR1 and CDR2 from the germline V gene are MNHEY and SVGAGI. DNA for the CDR3: TGTGCCAGCAGTGTCGACAGGGTGAACACTGAAGCTTTCTTT. Residues: CASSVDRVNTEAFF.

The chain has TRBV19 and TRBJ1-1, with 9 bases fitting TRBD1. The CDR3 is 14 residues long. V lost 7 bases to trimming and J lost 6 bases; unmatched junction nucleotides: 9. CDR1 is LNHDA and CDR2 is SQIVND in the germline V gene (reference sequence). This CDR3 reads CASTPTDRGAEAFF. CDR3 nucleotides: TGTGCCAGTACCCCGACGGACAGGGGAGCTGAAGCTTTCTTT.

CDR3 loop: CASSKKGQTGPDTQYF. DNA of the CDR3: TGTGCCAGCAGCAAAAAGGGGCAGACAGGGCCAGATACGCAGTATTTT. V and J are TRBV21-1 and TRBJ2-3; the table's D gene call, TRBD1, was not cross checked with the DNA. TRBV21-1 is shown as a pseudogene. The CDR3 runs to 16 residues.

This chain uses TRBV2 with TRBJ2-5; the D gene is possibly TRBD2 (5 bases). The J call may not be correct, given that the DNA end is closer to TRBJ2-7. The germline V gene encodes CDR1 SNHLY and CDR2 FYNNEI. The CDR3 is 14 residues long. In DNA, the CDR3 is TGTGCCAGCAGATCCCGGGGAAACTCCTACGAGCAGTACTTC. It yields the protein CASRSRGNSYEQYF.

This chain uses TRBV7-2 with TRBJ2-1; 11 bases match TRBD2. Germline lookup yields CDR1 SGHTA and CDR2 FQGNSA. CDR3 length: 17 residues. V shed 1 base, J shed 4 bases, and the junction held 6 bases outside the gene matches. In DNA, the CDR3 is TGTGCCAGCAGCTTAGTCCTGACTAGCGGGGCTTACAATGAGCAGTTCTTC. This translates into CASSLVLTSGAYNEQFF.

This rearrangement joins TRBV4-2 to TRBJ2-1; a weak D match, TRBD1 (6 bases). The V end was cut by 4 bases, the J end by 8 bases, with 21 bases between. This CDR3 contains 16 residues. Germline CDR1 and CDR2: LGHNA and YNFKEQ. CDR3 in amino acids: CASSLLGAGVIYEQFF. CDR3 in DNA: TGTGCCAGCAGCCTCCTCGGGGCAGGGGTTATATATGAGCAGTTCTTC.